A single T cell receptor (beta chain) is shown here with its context. Its antigen is still unknown. The data belong to a study of cytomegalovirus exposure and HLA in healthy donors. Study conclusions and caveats: For presence/absence analyses, sequencing depth was assumed to be roughly uniform across donors. Most sequenced TCRs were rare (though some public TCRs occurred in many donors). Immune exposure information comprised only CMV serostatus.

In the PCR, 60 Vbeta and 13 Jbeta primers were used. TCRdb's table, derived via immunoSEQ multiplex PCR, lists solely in-frame clones and lacks some. The table has more than 85,000 clones, under 75% seen once. The CDR3 extends over 14 amino acids. CDR1 is SGHRS, CDR2 YFSETQ, per germline. V lost 2 bases and J 1 base, leaving 9 bases between the germline ends. V gene TRBV5-1 combines with J gene TRBJ1-1; D uncertain. This TCR was recovered from a female donor in good health and CMV-seronegative. Sequenced input: PBMCs. Here the CDR3 reads CASSFLSGNTEAFF. In DNA form, the CDR3 reads TGCGCCAGCAGCTTCCTAAGTGGGAACACTGAAGCTTTCTTT.